Below, one T cell receptor beta chain is given with its context. Its antigen is unidentified. Germline V CDR1 and CDR2: SGDLS, YYNGEE. The length of the CDR3 is 18 residues. After removal of 0 bases from V and 4 bases from J, the junction contained 6 bases not matched to a gene. The study ran its PCR with 60 Vbeta and 13 Jbeta primers. This table comes from immunoSEQ multiplex PCR, and its TCRdb copy is limited to in-frame clones, with some not included. This table has about 140,000 clones, over 60% appearing once. This entry belongs to a study of cytomegalovirus exposure and HLA in healthy donors. Findings of the study overall: Association of a missense DCLRE1C variant with TCR beta V- and J-gene trimming was reported in a later analysis.

The rearrangement uses TRBV9 and TRBJ2-6; TRBD1 matches at 11 bases. The TCR originated in a man younger than 45 in good health and CMV-seronegative. Sequencing was done on a sample of PBMCs. The CDR3 DNA reads TGTGCCAGCAGCGTAGAAGGACAGGGGGCGAAAGGGGCCAACGTCCTGACTTTC. It translates to CASSVEGQGAKGANVLTF.